Below are 5 T cell receptor beta chains sequenced from a single sample in a study of CXCR3-negative and CXCR3-positive naive CD8 T cells. These receptors have no known antigen. UMI-labeled 5' RACE TRB cDNA libraries were prepared from the cells. With the 5' RACE reads reprocessed, TCRdb shows one record per CDR3 protein and no DNA. This table holds approximately 59,000 distinct CDR3 sequences. Broader study findings: TRB CDR3s of CXCR3-positive naive cells were more hydrophobic than those of CXCR3-negative naive cells.

The sample taken for sequencing was naive CXCR3+ CD8+ T cells from blood. Subset: CD45RO-CCR7+CD27+CD95- naive CD8+ T cells expressing CXCR3 (TNR3+). The receptors were sampled from a human donor in good health. Some clones in this sample may be carry-over from other donors' samples.

V usage is TRBV27 and J usage is TRBJ2-3; TCRdb's D call of TRBD1 is untestable without DNA. The CDR3 runs to 16 residues. The germline V gene encodes CDR1 MNHEY and CDR2 SMNVEV (reference sequence). This chain's CDR3 is CASSSRTGVGSDTQYF.

The chain combines TRBV6-5 with TRBJ2-5; TCRdb gives TRBD1 as the D gene, but with no DNA this cannot be confirmed. In germline, CDR1 is MNHEY, CDR2 SVGAGI. This CDR3 region has 17 residues. CDR3 loop: CASSYSFTGQYQETQYF.

V and J are TRBV7-9 and TRBJ2-7; TCRdb selects TRBD1, and the lack of DNA leaves this call unchecked. The CDR3 covers 18 residues. Germline CDR1 is SEHNR and CDR2 is FQNEAQ (reference sequence). The chain's CDR3 is CASSLENFRTATLGEQYF.

The gene calls are TRBV6-2 or TRBV6-3 and TRBJ2-1; absent DNA, TCRdb's TRBD2 call cannot be checked. Germline values: CDR1 MNHEY, CDR2 SVGEGT. This CDR3 is 17 amino acids long. CDR3 residues: CASSSGLAGSSYNEQFF.

The chain joins TRBV7-3 to TRBJ2-3; TCRdb returns TRBD1, unconfirmable since there is no DNA. Germline loops: CDR1 SGHTA, CDR2 FQGTGA. The CDR3 length is 15 residues. This CDR3 reads CASSDGTTSTDTQYF.